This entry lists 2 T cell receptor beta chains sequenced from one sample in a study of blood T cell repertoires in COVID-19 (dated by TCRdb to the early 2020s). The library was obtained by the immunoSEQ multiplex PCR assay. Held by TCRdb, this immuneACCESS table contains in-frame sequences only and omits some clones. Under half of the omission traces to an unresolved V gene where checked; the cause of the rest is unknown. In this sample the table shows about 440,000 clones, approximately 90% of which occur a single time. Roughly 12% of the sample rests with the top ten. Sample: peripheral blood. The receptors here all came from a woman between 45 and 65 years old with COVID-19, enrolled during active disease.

The CDR3 is CASSGELGQGNGYTF. In DNA form, the CDR3 reads TGTGCCAGCTCTGGGGAGTTAGGCCAGGGGAATGGCTACACCTTC. V gene TRBV18 combines with J gene TRBJ1-2; the D gene is possibly TRBD1 (6 bases). CDR3 length equals 15 residues. V lost 6 bases to trimming and J lost 6 bases, with 20 bases between them. CDR1 KGHSH and CDR2 LQKENI come from the germline V gene.

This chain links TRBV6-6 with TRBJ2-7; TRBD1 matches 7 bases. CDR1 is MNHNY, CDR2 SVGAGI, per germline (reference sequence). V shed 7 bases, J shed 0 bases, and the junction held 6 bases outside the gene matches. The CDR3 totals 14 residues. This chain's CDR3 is CASTWTGDSYEQYF. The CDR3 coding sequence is TGTGCCAGCACCTGGACAGGCGACTCCTACGAGCAGTACTTC.